Listed below are T cell receptor beta chains from one sample, sequenced in a study of Ad26.COV2.S vaccination and SARS-CoV-2 variants. Only in-frame clones appear in the TCRdb table, and some are missing; sequencing was by immunoSEQ multiplex PCR. The profile covers about 350,000 clones, with 88% appearing a single time and around 5.8% taken by the ten largest. Sequenced material: peripheral blood, taken in a trial of Ad26.COV2.S vaccine versus placebo. These receptors were taken from a person between 18 and 59 years old who received the Ad26.COV2.S COVID-19 vaccine or a placebo. The CDR3 runs from the conserved cysteine through the conserved F or W. A D gene is named only where the DNA matches it firmly. Part of the rows lack a size; the others show once, few, many or a class for expanded clones.

cdr3_nt	cdr3_aa	clone_size	d_call	cdr3_length	v_call	j_call
TGTGCCAGCAGCTTAGGGGGCGAAGGTGGTGAGCAGTTCTTC	CASSLGGEGGEQFF	-	-	14	TRBV11-3	TRBJ2-1
TGTGCCAGCAGCTTAAGGGGGGACGAGCAGTTCTTC	CASSLRGDEQFF	-	-	12	TRBV7-3	TRBJ2-1
TGTGCCAGCGGGAGAACGGTATCCAATCAGCCCCAGCATTTT	CASGRTVSNQPQHF	few	-	14	TRBV6-5	TRBJ1-5
TGCGCCAGCAGCCAAGTCAGGGGACAGGGGCCTTACTTC	CASSQVRGQGPYF	-	TRBD1	13	TRBV4-3	TRBJ2-7
TGCAGTGCTAGTGCGGCCAGGGAAACTCAGCCCCAGCATTTT	CSASAARETQPQHF	-	-	14	TRBV20-1	TRBJ1-5
TGTGCCTGGAGTGTACGGGGTTGGGACTACGAGCAGTACTTC	CAWSVRGWDYEQYF	-	-	14	TRBV30	TRBJ2-7
TGTGCCAGCAGCCATGCCTCCGGGTCTTACTCTGGAAACACCATATATTTT	CASSHASGSYSGNTIYF	-	-	17	TRBV3-1/TRBV3-2	TRBJ1-3
TGTGCCAGCAGCCCTATCATGGGCTCTGAAGCTTTCTTT	CASSPIMGSEAFF	few	-	13	TRBV3-1/TRBV3-2	TRBJ1-1
TGTGCCAGCAGTTTAAGCGGCAGGGTAGATGGCTACACCTTC	CASSLSGRVDGYTF	-	-	14	TRBV28	TRBJ1-2
TGTGCCAGCAGTTACTTTGGGAGATCTGGAAACACCATATATTTT	CASSYFGRSGNTIYF	-	-	15	TRBV6-6	TRBJ1-3
TGTGCCACCAGCAATGGGATCGGCCCCCAAGAGACCCAGTACTTC	CATSNGIGPQETQYF	-	-	15	TRBV15	TRBJ2-5
TGTGCCAGCAGCGTACAGGGGGTTCACACTGAAGCTTTCTTT	CASSVQGVHTEAFF	-	TRBD1	14	TRBV11-1	TRBJ1-1
TGTGCCAGCAGTGAAGCGCGAATCATGACAGGGAGATGGCAGTACTTC	CASSEARIMTGRWQYF	-	TRBD1	16	TRBV6-1	TRBJ2-7
TGTGCCAGCAGCTTTATATCCGGCGACGGGGAGCTGTTTTTT	CASSFISGDGELFF	-	-	14	TRBV7-9	TRBJ2-2
TGTGCCAGCAGTTACTCCCTGGATTCATCGGAGACCCAGTACTTC	CASSYSLDSSETQYF	once	-	15	TRBV6-2/TRBV6-3	TRBJ2-5
TGTGCCAGCAGCACCGGGACAGGGGGTTTGCGCACTGAAGCTTTCTTT	CASSTGTGGLRTEAFF	-	TRBD1	16	TRBV9	TRBJ1-1
TGTGCCAGCAGCCTTTCCGGTGTTCTCACTGAAGCTTTCTTT	CASSLSGVLTEAFF	-	-	14	TRBV16	TRBJ1-1
TGTGCCAGCAGCTTATTTCTCGGACCCGAATATGGCTACACCTTC	CASSLFLGPEYGYTF	-	-	15	TRBV7-8	TRBJ1-2
TGTGCCAGCAGCTTGAAACTAGCGGGAGTACATGAGCAGTTCTTC	CASSLKLAGVHEQFF	-	TRBD2	15	TRBV5-4	TRBJ2-1
TGTGCCAGTAGTATAGACATACGGCCCTACGAGCAGTACTTC	CASSIDIRPYEQYF	-	-	14	TRBV19	TRBJ2-7
TGTGCCTGGAGTAGGGGGTTGGCTGATCAGCCCCAGCATTTT	CAWSRGLADQPQHF	-	-	14	TRBV30	TRBJ1-5
TGCAGCGTTGATAGGGGACAAGAGACCCAGTACTTC	CSVDRGQETQYF	-	-	12	TRBV29-1	TRBJ2-5
TGTGCCAGCAGCTCGTCAGGGTTTGAGCAGTTCTTC	CASSSSGFEQFF	-	-	12	TRBV11-3	TRBJ2-1
TGCGCCAGCAGCCCTTTGACTAGCGGGGGGGCAATAGATACGCAGTATTTT	CASSPLTSGGAIDTQYF	-	TRBD2	17	TRBV5-1	TRBJ2-3
TGTGCCAGCAGCTTGTCCGGGGAGCTGTTTTTT	CASSLSGELFF	-	-	11	TRBV5-6	TRBJ2-2
TGTGCCAGCAAGGGACCTCAATCCGACGGGGAGCTGTTTTTT	CASKGPQSDGELFF	-	-	14	TRBV9	TRBJ2-2
TGTGCCAGCAGTTACGGGGGGATACAGGCAGATACGCAGTATTTT	CASSYGGIQADTQYF	-	-	15	TRBV6-2/TRBV6-3	TRBJ2-3
TGTGCCAGCAGCCGTGGGACTAGCGGGGGGGCCTCGGGTACCGGGGAGCTGTTTTTT	CASSRGTSGGASGTGELFF	once	TRBD2	19	TRBV4-2	TRBJ2-2
TGTGCCAGTAGGGACGAGAACACCGGGGAGCTGTTTTTT	CASRDENTGELFF	-	-	13	TRBV9	TRBJ2-2
TGTGCCAGCAGCGTAGGGCGGGGGGGTACCACAGATACGCAGTATTTT	CASSVGRGGTTDTQYF	-	TRBD2	16	TRBV9	TRBJ2-3
TGTGCCAGCAGCTTAGATTCGGCTAGCGGCTCCTACAATGAGCAGTTCTTC	CASSLDSASGSYNEQFF	-	TRBD2	17	TRBV11-2	TRBJ2-1
TGTGCCAGCAGTTACTCACTCCGATCCGGGACAGGGGGCGGAATATTGTTAGAGCAGTACTTC	CASSYSLRSGTGGGILLEQYF	-	TRBD1	21	TRBV6-2/TRBV6-3	TRBJ2-7
TGTGCCAGCAGTTACTCGATGGGGGGTGAGCAGTTCTTC	CASSYSMGGEQFF	-	-	13	TRBV6-2/TRBV6-3	TRBJ2-1
TGTGCCAGCAGAGGCCCCGTGGCCACAGATACGCAGTATTTT	CASRGPVATDTQYF	-	-	14	TRBV6-5	TRBJ2-3
TGTGCCAGCCGCCACGACAGGAACTCTGGAAACACCATATATTTT	CASRHDRNSGNTIYF	-	-	15	TRBV6-5	TRBJ1-3
TGTGCCAGCAGCCTAGGACACTTCACAGATACGCAGTATTTT	CASSLGHFTDTQYF	-	-	14	TRBV5-4	TRBJ2-3
TGTGCCAGCAGCTCCCAAACCGGACAGGGTCAGTACTTC	CASSSQTGQGQYF	-	TRBD1	13	TRBV7-3	TRBJ2-7
TGTGCCAGCAGACAGGGGACTAGCGGAGGCCGAAGGGAGCAGTACTTC	CASRQGTSGGRREQYF	once	TRBD2	16	TRBV3-1/TRBV3-2	TRBJ2-7